This is a list of T cell receptor beta chains from one sample in a study of T cell repertoires in cytomegalovirus infection. Each CDR3 protein gets one entry after TCRdb re-called the reads with MiXCR. Among approximately 270,000 distinct CDR3 sequences listed, about 20% were seen once. These TCRs are of unknown antigen specificity. Specimen: cultured PBMCs, collected from culture after CMV antigen stimulation. The receptors were gathered from a human donor in good health (CMV status not recorded). Some clones in this sample may be carry-over from other donors' samples. CDR3s include the opening cysteine and the closing phenylalanine or tryptophan. A D gene is named only where the DNA matches it firmly. The size of a clone is reported for some rows only, either as once, few or many, or as a class for expanded clones.

V gene,J gene,clone size,D gene,CDR3 DNA,CDR3 protein
TRBV4-3,TRBJ1-6,-,-,TGCGCCAGCAGCCGAGCCAGGGGAGATTCACCCCTCCACTTT,CASSRARGDSPLHF
TRBV20-1,TRBJ1-5,few,-,TGCAGTGCTAGAGACTTTGGTCTAGCAGCTCAGCCCCAGCATTTT,CSARDFGLAAQPQHF
TRBV7-9,TRBJ2-3,few,-,TGTGCCAGCAGCTTCTGGGGGGTTACCTTCACAGATACGCAGTATTTT,CASSFWGVTFTDTQYF
TRBV5-4,TRBJ2-4,-,TRBD1,TGTGCCAGCAGCAGGGGACAGGGAATAGGAGGGTCAAACATTCAGTACTTC,CASSRGQGIGGSNIQYF
TRBV11-2,TRBJ2-3,-,-,TGTGCCAGCAGCTTAGGGGCTCTTGGTCCCGCGGGAGATACGCAGTATTTT,CASSLGALGPAGDTQYF
TRBV18,TRBJ1-1,few,-,TGTGCCAGCTCACCACTCCCACATGGCGGTAACACTGAAGCTTTCTTT,CASSPLPHGGNTEAFF
TRBV27,TRBJ1-2,-,TRBD1,TGTGCCAGCTCGACAGGGGCCGCAGCTAACTATGGCTACACCTTC,CASSTGAAANYGYTF
TRBV5-4,TRBJ2-1,-,TRBD2,TGTGCCAGCAGCTTGTCTAGCGGAAATGAGCAGTTCTTC,CASSLSSGNEQFF
TRBV2,TRBJ2-2,few,TRBD1,TGTGCCAGCAGGGAGGAGACAGGGTGGGCCGGGGAGCTGTTTTTT,CASREETGWAGELFF
TRBV28,TRBJ2-1,-,TRBD2,TGTGCCAGCAGCGCAAGGGCGGGGGGCTCCTACAATGAGCAGTTCTTC,CASSARAGGSYNEQFF
TRBV2,TRBJ2-7,-,-,TGTGCCAGCAGTGAATCGACAGTCACCTCCTACGAGCAGTACTTC,CASSESTVTSYEQYF
TRBV7-6,TRBJ2-3,many,TRBD1,TGTGCCAGCAGCTTGGGACAGGGACGAAATACGCAGTATTTT,CASSLGQGRNTQYF
TRBV12-3/TRBV12-4,TRBJ2-1,many,-,TGTGCCAGCTTAAAATACGGCGGGGAGCAGTTCTTC,CASLKYGGEQFF
TRBV7-9,TRBJ1-2,-,-,TGTGCCAGCAGTTCTGTACTGAGGACCTCGCATGGCTACACCTTC,CASSSVLRTSHGYTF
TRBV12-3/TRBV12-4,TRBJ2-1,many,-,TGTGCCAGCAGGTCAGCGGGCCGGAGCTCCTACAATGAGCAGTTCTTC,CASRSAGRSSYNEQFF
TRBV20-1,TRBJ1-1,-,TRBD1,TGCAGTGCTCCCCCCGGGACAGGGATGAACACTGAAGCTTTCTTT,CSAPPGTGMNTEAFF
TRBV7-2,TRBJ2-5,many,-,TGTGCCAGCAGCTTAGCGGGAGGCGGGGAGACCCAGTACTTC,CASSLAGGGETQYF
TRBV27,TRBJ2-3,-,-,TGTGCCAGCAGTTTAGTCGGGGGCCGCACAGATACGCAGTATTTT,CASSLVGGRTDTQYF
TRBV5-5,TRBJ1-2,few,-,TGTGCCAGCAGCCCGGGGGGGTACGACTATGGCTACACCTTC,CASSPGGYDYGYTF
TRBV12-3/TRBV12-4,TRBJ1-1,many,-,TGTGCCAGCAGCCTTGTCGGCTGGAACACTGAAGCTTTCTTT,CASSLVGWNTEAFF
TRBV12-3/TRBV12-4,TRBJ1-2,many,-,TGTGCCAGCAGCAAAACTTCCTCAGGGTACTATGGCTACACCTTC,CASSKTSSGYYGYTF
TRBV4-1,TRBJ1-1,-,-,TGCGCCAGCAGCGAACTGGGGCAGGGCGGGACTGAAGCTTTCTTT,CASSELGQGGTEAFF
TRBV4-3,TRBJ2-7,few,-,TGCGCCAGCAGCCAAGTTCAGGCCCACGAGCAGTACTTC,CASSQVQAHEQYF
TRBV5-5,TRBJ2-1,-,TRBD1,TGTGCCAGCAGCTCCACCCCTACCGACAGGGATGAGCAGTTCTTC,CASSSTPTDRDEQFF
TRBV19,TRBJ1-5,-,-,TGTGCCAGTAGTACCCCTCGAATGGGCAGCAATCAGCCCCAGCATTTT,CASSTPRMGSNQPQHF
TRBV11-1,TRBJ2-3,many,TRBD2,TGTGCCAGCAGACCGGGACTAGCGGCAGATACGCAGTATTTT,CASRPGLAADTQYF
TRBV6-2/TRBV6-3,TRBJ1-5,many,-,TGTGCCAGCAGTTACTTCAATCAGCCCCAGCATTTT,CASSYFNQPQHF
TRBV7-8,TRBJ2-7,few,-,TGTGCCAGGCCCTGTCCCGTGGGCATCTGGTACGAGCAGTACTTC,CARPCPVGIWYEQYF
TRBV12-3/TRBV12-4,TRBJ2-5,-,TRBD2,TGTGCCAGCAGTTGGGCAGCGGGAGGGCCTTTGGAGACCCAGTACTTC,CASSWAAGGPLETQYF
TRBV27,TRBJ1-1,few,-,TGTGCCAGCAGAGGGACTTCTAACACTGAAGCTTTCTTT,CASRGTSNTEAFF
TRBV20-1,TRBJ1-5,-,-,TGCAGTGCTAGTGAGGGGCCACCCCTTAGCAATCAGCCCCAGCATTTT,CSASEGPPLSNQPQHF
TRBV12-3/TRBV12-4,TRBJ2-5,few,TRBD2,TGTGCCAGCAGTCCGGCGAGACTAGCGGAAGAGACCCAGTACTTC,CASSPARLAEETQYF
TRBV6-5,TRBJ2-5,many,-,TGTGCCAGCAGTTACACCCACTTCGAACGCCAAGAGACCCAGTACTTC,CASSYTHFERQETQYF
TRBV12-3/TRBV12-4,TRBJ1-1,few,-,TGTGCCAGCACCGAGGGGGGCACTGAAGCTTTCTTT,CASTEGGTEAFF
TRBV6-2/TRBV6-3,TRBJ2-1,-,-,TGTGCCAGCAGTTACTCGATTAGCGGTCTAGACAATGAGCAGTTCTTC,CASSYSISGLDNEQFF
TRBV19,TRBJ2-2,-,TRBD2,TGTGCCAGTAAGCCCTACGGACTAGCTTTTGCCGGGGAGCTGTTTTTT,CASKPYGLAFAGELFF
TRBV6-5,TRBJ2-3,-,TRBD2,TGTGCCAGCAGCATGCCGGGACTATCCGATACGCAGTATTTT,CASSMPGLSDTQYF
TRBV12-3/TRBV12-4,TRBJ2-1,many,TRBD2,TGTGCCAGCAGGACCCGTCCCCTAGGGAGGGCCGTCCCTGAGCAGTTCTTC,CASRTRPLGRAVPEQFF
TRBV15,TRBJ2-5,-,TRBD1,TGTGCCACCAGCAGAGCCGGACAGGGAAAAGAGACCCAGTACTTC,CATSRAGQGKETQYF
TRBV19,TRBJ1-2,-,TRBD1,TGTGCCAGTAGTATGTCACAGGGGGTTTGGTATGGCTACACCTTC,CASSMSQGVWYGYTF
TRBV29-1,TRBJ1-1,-,-,TGCAGCGGGGGTGGGGGGGAGATCACTGAAGCTTTCTTT,CSGGGGEITEAFF
TRBV19,TRBJ1-5,few,TRBD1,TGTGCCAGTACCGTGACAGGGACAAGCAATCAGCCCCAGCATTTT,CASTVTGTSNQPQHF
TRBV7-2,TRBJ2-5,many,-,TGTGCCAGCAGCGAGTTGTGGGTCCAAGAGACCCAGTACTTC,CASSELWVQETQYF
TRBV7-2,TRBJ1-5,many,-,TGTGCCAGCAGTTCAATTTTCGGTCAGCCCCAGCATTTT,CASSSIFGQPQHF
TRBV19,TRBJ2-7,few,TRBD1,TGTGCCAGCACCGGGACAGGGGGCATCTACGAGCAGTACTTC,CASTGTGGIYEQYF
TRBV7-2,TRBJ2-5,many,-,TGTGCCAGCATCCGGGACCTCCAAGAGACCCAGTACTTC,CASIRDLQETQYF
TRBV11-2,TRBJ2-1,-,-,TGTGCCAGCAGCCCGGGACCAAATTCCTACAATGAGCAGTTCTTC,CASSPGPNSYNEQFF
TRBV27,TRBJ2-3,few,TRBD2,TGTGCCAGCAGTTATGCTAGCGGGCTCACAGATACGCAGTATTTT,CASSYASGLTDTQYF
TRBV27,TRBJ2-2,many,-,TGTGCCAGCAGTTTCAGTAGGGTGAACACCGGGGAGCTGTTTTTT,CASSFSRVNTGELFF
TRBV7-9,TRBJ2-3,-,TRBD2,TGTGCCAGCAGCGCCGACCCGGGACTAGTTATTCCCACAGATACGCAGTATTTT,CASSADPGLVIPTDTQYF
TRBV6-2/TRBV6-3,TRBJ2-7,-,TRBD1,TGTGCCAGCAGAGCCCCCGGGACAGGAAATTACGAGCAGTACTTC,CASRAPGTGNYEQYF
TRBV5-1,TRBJ2-6,many,-,TGCGCCAGCACCGGACAGTCCTCTGGGGCCAACGTCCTGACTTTC,CASTGQSSGANVLTF
TRBV20-1,TRBJ1-4,few,-,TGCAGTGCTAGGGGACCAGGGCGGGAAGAAAAACTGTTTTTT,CSARGPGREEKLFF